This entry features one T cell receptor beta chain sequence. Its specificity is unknown. Within the library, unique molecular identifiers were attached to each individual cDNA molecule. TCRdb reprocessed the RACE reads via MiXCR and lists one record per CDR3 protein. The repertoire consists of 80,000 to 100,000 distinct CDR3 sequences, with roughly 10% occurring once and the leading ten covering about 3.1%. Specified time point: pre-sensitization, week 0. Treatment indicated: therapeutic diphenylcyclopropenone sensitization with weekly scalp DPC. The ends lost 1 base at V and 3 bases at J; junction bases unmatched: 4. The CDR3 runs to 15 residues. Germline V gene lookup returns CDR1 SGHKS and CDR2 YYEKEE (reference sequence). The entry originates in a study of human T cells and chemical hapten exposure. Across the whole study: The scalp of each patient received a weekly diphenylcyclopropenone dose for the full approximately 26-week study.

The study's findings and limits: Compared to controls, expanded TCRs made significantly more large clusters of similar CDR3s.

This sequence was found in a woman aged 55-75 years with alopecia areata. Some clones in this sample may be carry-over from other donors' samples. The chain links TRBV5-5 to TRBJ2-1; TRBD1 matches at 7 bases. The sequencing used whole blood, collected in connection with sensitization to the hapten diphenylcyclopropenone (DPC). As DNA, the CDR3 is TGTGCCAGCAGCTTGAGGGGACAGCACTACAATGAGCAGTTCTTC. It specifies CASSLRGQHYNEQFF.